These T cell receptor beta chains were read from a single sample in a study of neurological immune-mediated disorders. TCRdb recomputed calls from the 5' RACE reads with MiXCR, one row per CDR3 protein. The sample gives roughly 62,000 distinct CDR3 sequences, 3.5% to 4.5% of which show up once; under 2.5% is in the top ten. The sequenced material came from PBMCs. The receptors here all came from a woman aged 45-60 years with multiple sclerosis. Both conserved end residues are part of each CDR3. Fields, in order: J gene, clone size, CDR3 length, D gene, V gene, CDR3 protein, CDR3 DNA. A D gene is named only where the DNA matches it firmly. Part of the rows lack a size; the others show once, few, many or a class for expanded clones.

TRBJ2-3	many	15	TRBD2	TRBV6-2/TRBV6-3	CASSPGLASTDTQYF	TGTGCCAGCAGTCCGGGACTAGCTAGCACAGATACGCAGTATTTT
TRBJ1-4	many	15	-	TRBV25-1	CASSDYRVTNEKLFF	TGTGCCAGCAGTGATTACAGGGTTACTAATGAAAAACTGTTTTTT
TRBJ1-5	many	15	-	TRBV4-1	CASSQDSRSNQPQHF	TGCGCCAGCAGCCAAGATTCGCGGTCAAATCAGCCCCAGCATTTT
TRBJ2-1	few	13	TRBD2	TRBV20-1	CSASGRINNEQFF	TGCAGTGCTAGCGGGAGGATTAACAATGAGCAGTTCTTC
TRBJ1-6	many	17	TRBD1	TRBV4-3	CASSQDAGQGRNSPLNF	TGCGCCAGCAGCCAAGATGCCGGACAGGGGCGGAATTCACCCCTCAACTTT
TRBJ2-1	many	16	-	TRBV3-1	CASSLAFHREANEQFF	TGTGCCAGCAGCCTAGCGTTTCACAGGGAAGCGAATGAGCAGTTCTTC
TRBJ2-3	many	12	-	TRBV20-1	CSAPSVMDTQYF	TGCAGTGCCCCGTCGGTAATGGATACGCAGTATTTT
TRBJ2-1	many	15	TRBD2	TRBV7-9	CASSLASGRHNEQFF	TGTGCCAGCAGCTTAGCTAGCGGGAGGCACAATGAGCAGTTCTTC
TRBJ1-2	many	14	-	TRBV15	CATSRGDANYGYTF	TGTGCCACCAGCAGAGGGGACGCTAACTATGGCTACACCTTC
TRBJ1-2	many	12	-	TRBV29-1	CSVQTGPGGYTF	TGCAGCGTTCAAACCGGTCCTGGAGGCTACACCTTC
TRBJ2-2	few	16	-	TRBV21-1	CASSKALAESTGELFF	TGTGCCAGCAGCAAAGCACTAGCGGAAAGCACCGGGGAGCTGTTTTTT
TRBJ2-5	many	15	TRBD2	TRBV5-1	CASSLAASGKETQYF	TGCGCCAGCAGCTTGGCAGCTAGCGGAAAAGAGACCCAGTACTTC
TRBJ1-2	-	15	-	TRBV14	CASSQVGGNNYGYTF	TGTGCCAGCAGCCAAGTCGGGGGTAACAACTATGGCTACACCTTC
TRBJ1-5	many	14	-	TRBV4-2	CASSQDGSNQPQHF	TGTGCCAGCAGCCAAGACGGTAGCAATCAGCCCCAGCATTTT
TRBJ1-1	many	11	-	TRBV29-1	CSVQRGRDAFF	TGCAGCGTTCAGCGGGGGCGCGACGCTTTCTTT
TRBJ1-2	many	13	-	TRBV20-1	CSARDRGGYGYTF	TGCAGTGCTAGGGACAGAGGGGGGTATGGCTACACCTTC
TRBJ1-6	many	14	-	TRBV7-7	CASRPSLYNSPLHF	TGTGCTAGCAGGCCGAGTCTCTATAATTCACCCCTCCACTTT
TRBJ2-7	many	13	TRBD1	TRBV29-1	CSVSWGQGYEQYF	TGCAGCGTGTCTTGGGGACAGGGCTACGAGCAGTACTTC
TRBJ1-1	-	14	TRBD1	TRBV5-1	CASATGRGDTEAFF	TGCGCCAGTGCGACAGGGAGGGGAGACACTGAAGCTTTCTTT
TRBJ1-1	many	11	-	TRBV6-1	CASSGASEAFF	TGTGCCAGCAGTGGCGCCTCTGAAGCTTTCTTT
TRBJ1-1	many	14	-	TRBV12-3/TRBV12-4	CASSLGRLETEAFF	TGTGCCAGCAGTTTAGGCAGGCTGGAGACTGAAGCTTTCTTT
TRBJ2-5	few	17	TRBD2	TRBV7-6	CASSLAELAVGQETQYF	TGTGCCAGCAGCTTAGCGGAGCTAGCGGTAGGGCAAGAGACCCAGTACTTC
TRBJ2-1	many	13	-	TRBV24-1	CATSAEGMNEQFF	TGTGCCACCAGTGCAGAAGGAATGAATGAGCAGTTCTTC
TRBJ2-2	many	16	-	TRBV5-5	CASSAVDAGTLGELFF	TGTGCCAGCAGCGCAGTCGACGCCGGGACACTCGGGGAGCTGTTTTTT
TRBJ2-1	many	16	-	TRBV4-3	CASSQEATSSYNEQFF	TGCGCCAGCAGCCAAGAGGCCACGAGCTCCTACAATGAGCAGTTCTTC
TRBJ2-7	many	15	TRBD2	TRBV12-3/TRBV12-4	CASSHTSDQAYEQYF	TGTGCCAGCAGCCATACTAGCGATCAGGCCTACGAGCAGTACTTC
TRBJ2-1	-	18	TRBD1	TRBV6-2/TRBV6-3	CASSYEIGQGSLANEQFF	TGTGCCAGCAGTTACGAAATAGGACAGGGCAGTTTGGCCAATGAGCAGTTCTTC
TRBJ2-2	many	12	-	TRBV11-3	CASSRDFGELFF	TGTGCCAGCAGCAGGGACTTCGGGGAGCTGTTTTTT
TRBJ1-3	many	13	-	TRBV20-1	CSAPLGVGNTIYF	TGCAGTGCGCCGCTCGGGGTGGGAAACACCATATATTTT
TRBJ1-1	many	13	-	TRBV7-2	CASRRGGTPEAFF	TGTGCCAGCAGGCGTGGGGGAACGCCTGAAGCTTTCTTT